The 17 T cell receptor beta chains below come from one sample, sequenced in a study of T cell changes during pregnancy in multiple sclerosis. Profiled with immunoSEQ multiplex PCR; TCRdb holds only in-frame clones, not every one. The sample gives tens of thousands of clones, approximately 92% of which show up once; roughly 3.2% is in the top ten. The specimen comprised CD8+ T cells from peripheral blood mononuclear cells, sampled in the third trimester of pregnancy. Receptor source: a female donor in good health, enrolled as a control in a pregnancy study.

J is TRBJ1-2 and V is TRBV7-7; possibly TRBD1 for D (6 bases). The CDR3 has 17 amino acids. Per germline, CDR1 SSHAT and CDR2 FNYEAQ (reference sequence). V was trimmed by 5 bases and J by 0 bases, leaving 19 bases between them. CDR3 nucleotides: TGTGCCAGCAGCCCCGACCGGGACAAAAGACCTAACTATGGCTACACCTTC. It yields the protein CASSPDRDKRPNYGYTF.

The chain joins TRBV19 to TRBJ2-7, with 14 nucleotides matching TRBD2. The V gene end was trimmed by 6 bases and the J gene end by 2 bases; junction bases not matched to a gene: 3. The CDR3 totals 15 residues. Looked up from germline, CDR1 is LNHDA and CDR2 is SQIVND (reference sequence). CDR3 nucleotide sequence: TGTGCCAGTAGCCGGACTAGCGGGGGGACCTACGAGCAGTACTTC. Amino acid sequence: CASSRTSGGTYEQYF.

This clone was found a few times. The V and J genes are TRBV4-3 and TRBJ1-5, with D maybe TRBD1 (5 bases). The V end was cut by 0 bases, the J end by 5 bases, with 11 bases between. CDR3 size: 15 residues. Per the germline V gene, CDR1 is LGHNA and CDR2 is YSLEER. The CDR3 nucleotides are TGCGCCAGCAGCCAAGATGGGGCAGACTATCAGCCCCAGCATTTT. It is translated as CASSQDGADYQPQHF.

A few counts support this clone. The chain uses TRBV29-1 and TRBJ2-1, with D possibly TRBD1 on 5 matching bases. Trimming took off 2 bases at V and 6 bases at J, with 8 bases between the two ends. Germline CDR1 and CDR2: SQVTM and ANQGSEA. CDR3 size: 12 residues. The CDR3, as DNA: TGCAGCGTTGAATACAGGCTCAATGAGCAGTTCTTC. This codes for CSVEYRLNEQFF.

The V call is TRBV4-3, the J call TRBJ2-5; 9 bases are shared with TRBD1. The CDR3 has 15 residues. Looked up from germline, CDR1 is LGHNA and CDR2 is YSLEER. With 5 bases clipped from V and 4 bases from J, the junction kept 8 bases outside the gene matches. The CDR3 loop is CASSVGTGSRETQYF. Here the CDR3 DNA reads TGCGCCAGCAGCGTTGGGACAGGGTCTAGAGAGACCCAGTACTTC.

This rearrangement joins TRBV30 to TRBJ1-2; TRBD1 matches 9 bases. The CDR3 is 17 residues long. With V trimmed by 1 base and J by 6 bases, 15 bases remained unmatched. Germline assignment: CDR1 GTSNPN and CDR2 SVGIG (reference sequence). Here the CDR3 DNA reads TGTGCCTGGAGTGGGAACCCCATGGGACAGGGAGAAAATGGCTACACCTTC. It codes for CAWSGNPMGQGENGYTF. The full variable domain, its missing parts supplied by reference TRBV30 and TRBJ1-2, is SQTIHQWPATLVQPVGSPLSLECTVEGTSNPNLYWYRQAAGRGLQLLFYSVGIGQISSEVPQNLSASRPQDRQFILSSKKLLLSDSGFYLCAWSGNPMGQGENGYTFGSGTRLTVV.

In this sample, this clone turned up a few times. The CDR3 here is CASSQDSLWNTEAFF. CDR3 nucleotides: TGTGCCAGCAGTCAGGACAGTCTTTGGAACACTGAAGCTTTCTTT. The chain recombines TRBV6-5 with TRBJ1-1, with D perhaps matching TRBD1 (6 bases). CDR3 length equals 15 residues. CDR1 is MNHEY and CDR2 is SVGAGI in the germline V gene. The V gene lost 5 bases and the J gene lost 1 base, with 14 bases spanning the gap.

This clone occurred a few times. The missing conserved phenylalanine or tryptophan at the end of this CDR3 makes a read error likely. No DNA is shown, since the ends of the CDR3 on it are uncertain; the CDR3 is the one TCRdb lists. V is TRBV19 and J is TRBJ1-1. The V gene's germline CDR1 is LNHDA and CDR2 SQIVND (reference sequence). Including both end residues, the CDR3 is 11 amino acids long. The CDR3 region is CASRRTLEYAV.

The CDR3 nucleotides read TGTGCCAGCAGCTTACTCAGGGAGGGTGAAAAACTGTTTTTT. This translates into CASSLLREGEKLFF. The V gene is TRBV7-2, the J gene TRBJ1-4; D is possibly TRBD1 (5 bases). The ends were cut back, 2 bases at V and 7 bases at J, with 11 bases in the middle. Germline assignment: CDR1 SGHTA and CDR2 FQGNSA. This CDR3 spans 14 amino acids.

The chain uses TRBV6-7 and TRBJ2-1; 10 positions match TRBD2. TRBV6-7 is an ORF, with its function uncertain. The CDR3 covers 19 residues. The junction had 14 bases not matched to a gene; V was cut back by 2 bases and J by 4 bases. CDR3 coding DNA: TGTGCCAGCAGTTACCAAGCCGTCTTACCTAGCGGGAGATACAATGAGCAGTTCTTC. Its protein is CASSYQAVLPSGRYNEQFF.

The chain couples TRBV5-1 to TRBJ2-1; D possibly corresponds to TRBD2 (5 bases). The germline V gene has CDR1 SGHRS and CDR2 YFSETQ. V gave up 1 base and J gave up 7 bases, with 6 bases separating them. This CDR3 region has 12 residues. The CDR3 sequence: CASSLTGNEQFF. The DNA for the CDR3 is TGCGCCAGCAGCTTGACGGGGAATGAGCAGTTCTTC. The full variable domain, its missing parts supplied by reference TRBV5-1 and TRBJ2-1, is KAGVTQTPRYLIKTRGQQVTLSCSPISGHRSVSWYQQTPGQGLQFLFEYFSETQRNKGNFPGRFSGRQFSNSRSEMNVSTLELGDSALYLCASSLTGNEQFFGPGTRLTVL.

The V call is TRBV7-9, the J call TRBJ2-2, with 7 bases matching TRBD1. V lost 3 bases and J lost 2; bases outside the gene matches: 3. Germline V gene data show CDR1 as SEHNR and CDR2 as FQNEAQ (reference sequence). The CDR3 has 15 amino acids. In DNA, the CDR3 is TGTGCCAGCAGCTTCTGGGACAGCAACACCGGGGAGCTGTTTTTT. Protein: CASSFWDSNTGELFF.

V gene TRBV7-2 combines with J gene TRBJ1-3; 7 nucleotides match TRBD1. CDR1 and CDR2 from the germline V gene are SGHTA and FQGNSA. V gave up 6 bases and J gave up 0 bases; unmatched junction bases: 5. The CDR3 extends over 15 amino acids. The CDR3 reads CASRPDRFSGNTIYF. The CDR3 DNA follows: TGTGCCAGCAGACCGGACAGGTTCTCTGGAAACACCATATATTTT.

This chain connects TRBV30 to TRBJ2-4, with 8 bases identical to TRBD2. CDR3 length: 14 residues. Germline CDR1 reads GTSNPN; CDR2 reads SVGIG (reference sequence). The CDR3 spells CAMVGGGAKNIQYF. For the CDR3, the DNA is TGTGCTATGGTAGGCGGGGGGGCCAAAAACATTCAGTACTTC.

The rearrangement links TRBV7-2 to TRBJ1-2; perhaps TRBD1 as D (6 bases). The CDR3 runs 16 residues. In germline, CDR1 is SGHTA, CDR2 FQGNSA. The V end was cut by 7 bases, the J end by 0 bases, with 18 bases between. As DNA, the CDR3 is TGTGCCAGCATTCTAGGAACAGGGAACCCTAACTATGGCTACACCTTC. Translation gives CASILGTGNPNYGYTF.

The rearrangement joins TRBV13 to TRBJ2-1, with D perhaps matching TRBD2 (5 bases). V was pared by 7 bases and J by 7 bases, with 20 bases between. Looked up from germline, CDR1 is PRHDT and CDR2 is FYEKMQ (reference sequence). The CDR3 is made up of 15 amino acids. For the CDR3, the DNA is TGTGCCAGCACCCTGGAAGCGGCTACCGGGAATGAGCAGTTCTTC. Protein product: CASTLEAATGNEQFF. Together with reference TRBV13 and TRBJ2-1, the CDR3 gives the full variable domain: AAGVIQSPRHLIKEKRETATLKCYPIPRHDTVYWYQQGPGQDPQFLISFYEKMQSDKGSIPDRFSAQQFSDYHSELNMSSLELGDSALYFCASTLEAATGNEQFFGPGTRLTVL.

This clone was picked up one time. The chain recombines TRBV11-2 with TRBJ2-7; 10 nucleotides agree with TRBD1. With V trimmed by 3 bases and J by 3 bases, 2 bases remained unmatched. The CDR3 sequence is 14 residues long. Looked up from germline, CDR1 is SGHAT and CDR2 is FQNNGV. In DNA, the CDR3 is TGTGCCAGCAGCTTGGGGACAGGGGTCTACGAGCAGTACTTC. Its protein product is CASSLGTGVYEQYF.